This T cell receptor beta chain was documented in a study of lymphopenia after photon versus proton radiotherapy. Measured with immunoSEQ multiplex PCR; TCRdb has only the in-frame clones, and not every one. This sample yields 150,000 to 200,000 clones, of which roughly nine tenths are seen a single time; around 4.7% belongs to the top ten. The CDR3 is made up of 17 amino acids. Germline CDR1 and CDR2: SGHRS and YFSETQ. Germline trimming cut 1 base from V and 0 bases from J; bases unmatched to any gene: 5. This receptor was identified in a man over 45 with gastric cancer. The chain joins TRBV5-1 to TRBJ1-2; 11 bases match TRBD1. The sample here was peripheral blood, taken from a patient treated with photon-based radiotherapy. The CDR3 reads CASSLFGTGGTNYGYTF. Written as DNA, the CDR3 is TGCGCCAGCAGCTTGTTCGGGACAGGGGGAACTAACTATGGCTACACCTTC.